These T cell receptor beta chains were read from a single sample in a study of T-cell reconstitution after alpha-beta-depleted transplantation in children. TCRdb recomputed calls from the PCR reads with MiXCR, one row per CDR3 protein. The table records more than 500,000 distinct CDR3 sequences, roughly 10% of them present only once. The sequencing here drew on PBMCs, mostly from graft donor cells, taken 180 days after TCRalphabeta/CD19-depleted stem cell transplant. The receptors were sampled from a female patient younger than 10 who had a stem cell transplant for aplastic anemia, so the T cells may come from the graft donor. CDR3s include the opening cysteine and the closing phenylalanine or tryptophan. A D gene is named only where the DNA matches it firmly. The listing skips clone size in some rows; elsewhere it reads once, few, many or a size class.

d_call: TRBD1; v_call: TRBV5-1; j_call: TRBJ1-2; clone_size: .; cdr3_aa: CASSLRGTGGTVGYTF; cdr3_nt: TGCGCCAGCAGCTTGCGCGGGACAGGGGGGACGGTTGGCTACACCTTC
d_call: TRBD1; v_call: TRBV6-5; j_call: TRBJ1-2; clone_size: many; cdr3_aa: CASSYTDRGNGYTF; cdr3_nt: TGTGCCAGCAGTTACACGGACAGGGGGAATGGCTACACCTTC
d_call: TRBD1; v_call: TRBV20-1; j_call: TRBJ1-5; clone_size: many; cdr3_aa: CSALPSTGGDQPQHF; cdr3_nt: TGCAGTGCTTTACCCTCGACAGGGGGTGATCAGCCCCAGCATTTT
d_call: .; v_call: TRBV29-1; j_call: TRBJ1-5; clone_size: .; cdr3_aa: CSVDRGDQPQHF; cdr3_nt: TGCAGCGTTGACAGGGGAGATCAGCCCCAGCATTTT
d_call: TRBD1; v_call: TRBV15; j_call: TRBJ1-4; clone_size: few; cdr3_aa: CATSRGGTDNEKLFF; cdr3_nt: TGTGCCACCAGCAGAGGGGGGACAGATAATGAAAAACTGTTTTTT
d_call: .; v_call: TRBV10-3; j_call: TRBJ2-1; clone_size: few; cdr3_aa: CAISPDRSRNEQFF; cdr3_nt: TGTGCCATCAGTCCGGATAGAAGCCGCAATGAGCAGTTCTTC
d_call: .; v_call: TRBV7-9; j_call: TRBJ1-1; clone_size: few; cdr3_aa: CASSSWGHGGLNTEAFF; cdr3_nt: TGTGCCAGCAGCTCGTGGGGGCACGGGGGTCTGAACACTGAAGCTTTCTTT
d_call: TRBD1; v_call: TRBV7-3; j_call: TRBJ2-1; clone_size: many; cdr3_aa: CASSETGYNEQFF; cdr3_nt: TGTGCCAGCAGCGAGACAGGGTACAATGAGCAGTTCTTC
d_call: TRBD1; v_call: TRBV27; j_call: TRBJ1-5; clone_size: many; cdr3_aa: CASSRQGANQPQHF; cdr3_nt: TGTGCCAGCAGCCGACAGGGGGCGAATCAGCCCCAGCATTTT
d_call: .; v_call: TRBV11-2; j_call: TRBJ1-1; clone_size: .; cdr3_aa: CASSLWRLEAFF; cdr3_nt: TGTGCCAGCAGCTTATGGCGGCTAGAAGCTTTCTTT
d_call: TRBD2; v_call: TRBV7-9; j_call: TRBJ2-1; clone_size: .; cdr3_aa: CASSPSGANNEQFF; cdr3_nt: TGTGCCAGCAGCCCAAGCGGGGCAAACAATGAGCAGTTCTTC
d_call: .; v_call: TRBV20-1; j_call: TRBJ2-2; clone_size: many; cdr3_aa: CSASWRAGTGELFF; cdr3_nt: TGCAGTGCTAGCTGGCGGGCGGGCACCGGGGAGCTGTTTTTT
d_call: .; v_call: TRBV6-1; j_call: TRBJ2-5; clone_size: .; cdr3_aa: CASRDGRSPGKTQYF; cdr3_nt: TGTGCCAGCAGGGACGGACGAAGCCCCGGGAAGACCCAGTACTTC
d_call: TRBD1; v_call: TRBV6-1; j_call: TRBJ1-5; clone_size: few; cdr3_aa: CASSPTGTGAYQPQHF; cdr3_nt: TGTGCCAGCAGTCCCACCGGGACAGGGGCTTATCAGCCCCAGCATTTT
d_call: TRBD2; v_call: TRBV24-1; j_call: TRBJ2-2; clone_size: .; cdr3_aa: CATSDPWTSGNTGELFF; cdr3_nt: TGTGCCACCAGTGATCCGTGGACTAGCGGGAACACCGGGGAGCTGTTTTTT
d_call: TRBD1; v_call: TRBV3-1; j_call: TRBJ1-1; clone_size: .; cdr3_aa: CASSHQGVGTEAFF; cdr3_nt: TGTGCCAGCAGCCATCAGGGGGTGGGAACTGAAGCTTTCTTT
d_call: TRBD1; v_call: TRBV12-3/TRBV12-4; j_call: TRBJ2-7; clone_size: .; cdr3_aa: CASSFRQGSKYEQYF; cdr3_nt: TGTGCCAGCAGTTTCCGACAGGGGTCCAAGTACGAGCAGTACTTC
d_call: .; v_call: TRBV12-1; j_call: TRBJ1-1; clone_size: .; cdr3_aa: CASSDHPGWTTEAFF; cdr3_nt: TGTGCCAGCAGCGATCATCCGGGGTGGACCACTGAAGCTTTCTTT
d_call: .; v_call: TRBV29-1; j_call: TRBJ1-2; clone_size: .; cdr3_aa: CSVSVTTGYTF; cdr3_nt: TGCAGCGTTAGTGTTACTACGGGCTACACCTTC
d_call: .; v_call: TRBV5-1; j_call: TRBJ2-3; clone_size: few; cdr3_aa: CASSLAYDTQYF; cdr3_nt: TGCGCCAGCAGCTTGGCCTATGATACGCAGTATTTT
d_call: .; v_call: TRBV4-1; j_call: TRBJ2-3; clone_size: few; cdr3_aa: CASSREPGGSTDTQYF; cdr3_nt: TGCGCCAGCAGCCGCGAACCGGGCGGGAGCACAGATACGCAGTATTTT
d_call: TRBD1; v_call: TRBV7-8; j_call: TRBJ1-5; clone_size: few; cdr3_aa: CASSLGRQGAGQPQHF; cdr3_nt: TGTGCCAGCAGCTTAGGGCGGCAGGGGGCTGGTCAGCCCCAGCATTTT
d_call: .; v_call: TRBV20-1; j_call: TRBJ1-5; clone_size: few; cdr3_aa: CSATRDQPQHF; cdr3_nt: TGCAGTGCTACCAGGGACCAGCCCCAGCATTTT
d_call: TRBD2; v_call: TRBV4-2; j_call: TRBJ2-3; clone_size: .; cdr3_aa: CASSPERREGAGSTDTQYF; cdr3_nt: TGTGCCAGCAGCCCCGAGAGGCGGGAGGGCGCGGGGTCCACAGATACGCAGTATTTT
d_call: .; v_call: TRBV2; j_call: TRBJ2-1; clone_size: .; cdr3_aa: CTSSFWPVQSYSYNEQFF; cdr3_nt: TGTACCAGCAGTTTTTGGCCAGTCCAGTCCTACTCCTACAATGAGCAGTTCTTC
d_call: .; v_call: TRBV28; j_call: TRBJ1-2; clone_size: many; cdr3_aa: CASSFPGDYGYTF; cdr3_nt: TGTGCCAGCAGTTTCCCAGGGGACTATGGCTACACCTTC
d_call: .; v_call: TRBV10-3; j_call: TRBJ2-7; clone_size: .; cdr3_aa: CAISGPPRIQVNEQYF; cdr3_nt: TGTGCCATCAGCGGCCCCCCCCGGATCCAGGTGAACGAGCAGTACTTC